Here is one T cell receptor (beta chain) with its context. This sample stems from a study of blood T cell repertoires in COVID-19. Only in-frame clones appear in the TCRdb table, and some are missing; sequencing was by immunoSEQ multiplex PCR. The repertoire consists of 150,000 to 200,000 clones, with around 80% occurring once and the leading ten covering about 14%. Trimming removed 0 bases at V and 1 base at J, with 4 bases between. The CDR3 consists of 13 residues. Germline V lookup: CDR1 SGHNT, CDR2 YYREEE (reference sequence). The origin of this receptor is a woman aged 70-85 years with COVID-19, enrolled during active disease. The chain has TRBV5-4 and TRBJ1-1; D call uncertain. Sequenced: peripheral blood. CDR3 sequence: CASSLARNTEAFF. DNA for the CDR3: TGTGCCAGCAGCTTGGCTCGGAACACTGAAGCTTTCTTT.